This T cell receptor (beta chain) stems from a study of CD8 T cells in Susac syndrome. Random hexamers were used to reverse transcribe about 0.5 to 1 ug of RNA. Amplification of TCR beta CDR3 used immunoSEQ multiplex PCR across 54 Vbeta and 13 Jbeta. Each CDR3 protein gets one entry after TCRdb re-called the immunoSEQ multiplex PCR reads with MiXCR. Of some 90,000 distinct CDR3 sequences in the sample, approximately 95% were seen once. Germline V gene sequence: CDR1 ENHRY, CDR2 SYGVKD. Between the trimmed V and J ends, which lost 3 bases and 4 bases, there was a span of 10 bases. CDR3 length equals 14 residues. Sequencing of TCR beta was carried out in blood CD8+ and CD4+ T cells. Healthy donors served as age- and sex-matched controls. Negative isolation was applied to CD8+ and CD4+ T cells, and FACS enrichment was applied to TEMRA cells.

The genes are TRBV10-3 and TRBJ1-5; D is unresolved. The receptor was isolated from a human donor in good health. Sequencing was performed on CD8+ T cells from PBMCs. Written as DNA, the CDR3 is TGTGCCATCAGTGACCCGGCAGCAAATCAGCCCCAGCATTTT. Its translation: CAISDPAANQPQHF.